This T cell receptor beta chain was sequenced in a study of OX40 agonist ivuxolimab in advanced cancers. Study overall: Each patient was given ivuxolimab into a vein every 2 weeks, at 0.01 to 10 mg/kg.

The assay was immunoSEQ multiplex PCR, and TCRdb's table has in-frame clones only and misses some. Among about 49,000 clones listed, about 86% were seen once. Source: CD4+ or CD8+ T cells sorted from blood, taken in a trial of the OX40 agonist ivuxolimab. The clonotype comes from an adult with an advanced solid tumor such as melanoma, head and neck, liver or kidney cancer.

CDR3 sequence (DNA): TGTGCCAGCAGCTTAGGGATGGGTGGCTACACCTTC. This sequence encodes CASSLGMGGYTF. The J gene is TRBJ1-2, the V gene TRBV13; D call uncertain. CDR1 is PRHDT, CDR2 FYEKMQ, per germline (reference sequence). The CDR3 is 12 residues long. Trimming removed 0 bases at V and 7 bases at J, with 6 bases between.